A selection of T cell receptor beta chains follows, all from one sample in a study of monozygotic twins with inflammatory bowel disease. Each CDR3 protein gets one entry in TCRdb, which reprocessed the 5' RACE reads and gives no DNA. The sample has 150,000 to 200,000 distinct CDR3 sequences. Sequencing was done on a sample of blood. The receptor set was obtained from a human donor with ulcerative colitis or Crohn's disease, or a healthy co-twin of an affected twin (not recorded which). The CDR3 runs from the conserved cysteine through the conserved F or W.

CDR3 protein	V gene	J gene
CASSPRDVSGTYEQYF	TRBV3-1	TRBJ2-7
CASPNSYEQYF	TRBV25-1	TRBJ2-7
CASSHSGTGLNEQFF	TRBV12-3/TRBV12-4	TRBJ2-1
CATSRVRYNEQFF	TRBV15	TRBJ2-1
CASSSPRTAEIDGYTF	TRBV19	TRBJ1-2
CASSLSAETEAFF	TRBV5-6	TRBJ1-1
CASSQATGGNQPQHF	TRBV4-3	TRBJ1-5
CASSLFGQGVGEQFF	TRBV7-2	TRBJ2-1
CASSLSGNSYEQYF	TRBV11-2	TRBJ2-7
CASSLRGMPQHF	TRBV12-3/TRBV12-4	TRBJ1-5
CASSLAVSGANVLTF	TRBV7-6	TRBJ2-6
CATSDFPQASEETQYF	TRBV24-1	TRBJ2-5
CASSHPEGLAASYNEQFF	TRBV11-2	TRBJ2-1
CSARRYRVSTSGSPYEQYF	TRBV20-1	TRBJ2-7
CSARLKFTGELFF	TRBV20-1	TRBJ2-2
CASSPPRGTYEQYF	TRBV3-1	TRBJ2-7
CASSSGLAGTGELFF	TRBV5-1	TRBJ2-2
CASSLERENTGELFF	TRBV27	TRBJ2-2
CASITFPGYTF	TRBV7-3	TRBJ1-2
CASSTTGRRNEKLFF	TRBV5-4	TRBJ1-4
CASSLEGTRGGYGYTF	TRBV5-1	TRBJ1-2
CASHRGGTSEYNEQFF	TRBV28	TRBJ2-1
CASSYDQTETGTDTQYF	TRBV6-2/TRBV6-3	TRBJ2-3
CASSATGTEAFF	TRBV5-1	TRBJ1-1
CASSLARLISSYEQYF	TRBV28	TRBJ2-7
CASSQIGSSYEQYF	TRBV4-3	TRBJ2-7
CSVSAVVETQYF	TRBV29-1	TRBJ2-5
CASSLGLGSGRSNEQFF	TRBV5-1	TRBJ2-1
CASSLEETGSEFF	TRBV12-3/TRBV12-4	TRBJ2-1
CASSLGLAGDQQYF	TRBV7-9	TRBJ2-7
CASSLGFWQGANYGYTF	TRBV6-5	TRBJ1-2
CASSLGLAEIYEQYF	TRBV12-3/TRBV12-4	TRBJ2-7
CASKDRGNYEQYF	TRBV12-3/TRBV12-4	TRBJ2-7
CASSILNEQFF	TRBV19	TRBJ2-1